The 19 T cell receptor beta chains presented below share a single source sample, sequenced in a study of T cell clonotyping in hematopoietic cell transplantation. The method was immunoSEQ multiplex PCR; TCRdb's version includes in-frame clones alone and lacks a portion of them. Of 60,000 to 75,000 clones in the sample, 94% are singletons; the top ten hold 1.5% to 2%. The sequencing input was peripheral blood mononuclear cells. The receptors were gathered from a man between 45 and 60 years old in good health. Some clones in this sample may be carry-over from other donors' samples.

The chain employs TRBV6-1 and TRBJ2-1; a weak D match, TRBD1 (6 bases). Trimming left V 9 bases short and J 5 bases short, with 17 bases between. The CDR3 is made up of 14 amino acids. The V gene's germline CDR1 is MNHNS and CDR2 SASEGT. CDR3 coding DNA: TGTGCCAGTACAGGGACCCTCCCCGACAATGAGCAGTTCTTC. The encoded protein is CASTGTLPDNEQFF.

The chain links TRBV30 to TRBJ1-3; a possible D gene is TRBD1 (5 bases). The CDR3 contains 18 residues. V lost 2 bases and J lost 1, with 21 bases in between. CDR1 and CDR2 from the germline V gene are GTSNPN and SVGIG (reference sequence). CDR3 region: CAWSRSGGAFISGNTIYF. In nucleotides, the CDR3 is TGTGCCTGGAGTCGTTCCGGGGGAGCATTTATTTCTGGAAACACCATATATTTT.

The chain links TRBV28 to TRBJ1-5; possible D gene TRBD1, 5 bases. The CDR3 covers 12 residues. Per germline, CDR1 MDHEN and CDR2 SYDVKM. The ends were cut back, 5 bases at V and 5 bases at J, with 7 bases in the middle. The CDR3 DNA reads TGTGCCAGCAGTCGGGGGGATCAGCCCCAGCATTTT. This encodes CASSRGDQPQHF. Supplemented by reference TRBV28 and TRBJ1-5, the full variable domain reads DVKVTQSSRYLVKRTGEKVFLECVQDMDHENMFWYRQDPGLGLRLIYFSYDVKMKEKGDIPEGYSVSREKKERFSLILESASTNQTSMYLCASSRGDQPQHFGDGTRLSIL.

The genes are TRBV6-1 and TRBJ2-5; D could derive from TRBD1 or TRBD2 (6 bases each). With the DNA end fitting TRBJ2-7 better, the J assignment may be wrong. This CDR3 has 15 amino acids. CDR1 and CDR2 from the germline V gene are MNHNS and SASEGT. The DNA for the CDR3 is TGTGCCAGCAGGCCAATGGGGGGCAGTACCTACGAGCAGTACTTC. Protein: CASRPMGGSTYEQYF.

This sequence joins TRBV14 and TRBJ2-7, with D hard to call. The germline CDR1 and CDR2 sequences are SGHDN and FVKESK. CDR3 length: 11 residues. V lost 6 bases, J lost 6 bases, and 9 bases lay in between. CDR3 sequence (DNA): TGTGCCAGCAGTCGGTCTTTCGAGCAGTACTTC. Translating it yields CASSRSFEQYF.

This chain uses TRBV7-3 with TRBJ1-1; maybe TRBD1 (6 bases). The V gene's germline CDR1 is SGHTA and CDR2 FQGTGA. The CDR3 has 14 amino acids. The V end was cut by 2 bases, the J end by 5 bases, with 12 bases between. CDR3 amino acids: CASSLAGGRTEAFF. The CDR3 coding sequence is TGTGCCAGCAGCTTAGCCGGGGGCAGGACTGAAGCTTTCTTT.

This chain links TRBV28 with TRBJ2-5, with 7 nucleotides matching TRBD2. The trim removed 4 bases at V and 4 bases at J, leaving 12 bases unmatched. This CDR3 is 16 amino acids long. The germline V gene encodes CDR1 MDHEN and CDR2 SYDVKM. CDR3 in DNA: TGTGCCAGCAGTTCGGTCAGGGCGGCTAGCGGAGAGACCCAGTACTTC. Translation: CASSSVRAASGETQYF. The whole variable domain, remainder taken from reference TRBV28 and TRBJ2-5, is DVKVTQSSRYLVKRTGEKVFLECVQDMDHENMFWYRQDPGLGLRLIYFSYDVKMKEKGDIPEGYSVSREKKERFSLILESASTNQTSMYLCASSSVRAASGETQYFGPGTRLLVL.

This sequence joins TRBV6-1 and TRBJ1-4; D is ambiguous. The ends were cut back, 8 bases at V and 0 bases at J, with 13 bases in the middle. CDR1 is MNHNS and CDR2 is SASEGT in the germline V gene. This CDR3 spans 15 amino acids. The CDR3 DNA reads as TGTGCCAGCTGGAGGAGAGGGCCAACTAATGAAAAACTGTTTTTT. It specifies CASWRRGPTNEKLFF.

This clone was recorded only once. The gene calls are TRBV6-1 and TRBJ1-4; D gene uncertain. The CDR3 runs 14 residues. Looked up from germline, CDR1 is MNHNS and CDR2 is SASEGT. V lost 2 bases and J 4 bases, leaving 8 bases between the germline ends. The CDR3 DNA sequence: TGTGCCAGCAGTGAACCAGCACATAATGAAAAACTGTTTTTT. Its protein product is CASSEPAHNEKLFF.

V usage is TRBV4-1 and J usage is TRBJ1-2; maybe TRBD1 (5 bases). Per germline, CDR1 MGHRA and CDR2 YSYEKL. The CDR3 consists of 14 residues. V was shortened by 0 bases and J by 6 bases, with 11 bases between the two germline ends. The CDR3 sequence is CASSQESGVDGYTF. The CDR3 nucleotides are TGCGCCAGCAGCCAAGAGTCGGGGGTCGATGGCTACACCTTC.

The chain recombines TRBV19 with TRBJ2-3, with D possibly being TRBD2 (5 bases). Per the germline V gene, CDR1 is LNHDA and CDR2 is SQIVND (reference sequence). The V end lost 3 bases, the J end lost 4 bases, and 17 bases lay between the germline ends. The CDR3 is 16 amino acids. The CDR3 nucleotides read TGTGCCAGTAGTATCGGGTTAGCACTAGACCCAGATACGCAGTATTTT. Residues: CASSIGLALDPDTQYF.

V gene TRBV27 combines with J gene TRBJ2-7; D ambiguous. There are 16 residues in the CDR3. With 3 bases removed from V and 5 bases from J, the gap between germline ends came to 20 bases. CDR1 MNHEY and CDR2 SMNVEV come from the germline V gene (reference sequence). The CDR3 protein is CASSFIQAALVHEQYF. DNA of the CDR3: TGTGCCAGCAGTTTCATTCAGGCCGCACTGGTCCACGAGCAGTACTTC.

This clone came up once. This chain links TRBV7-2 with TRBJ2-3, with D perhaps TRBD2 (7 bases). Germline CDR1 and CDR2: SGHTA and FQGNSA. CDR3 length: 15 amino acids. The V end lost 2 bases, the J end lost 3 bases, and 12 bases lay between the germline ends. In DNA form, the CDR3 reads TGTGCCAGCAGCTTAAGGGGGGGCGGTACAGATACGCAGTATTTT. Its protein product is CASSLRGGGTDTQYF.

The CDR3 DNA follows: TGTGCCAGCAGTTTGACGGGGTTCAATTCACCCCTCCACTTT. It is translated as CASSLTGFNSPLHF. The chain couples TRBV28 to TRBJ1-6; D gene uncertain. CDR1 and CDR2 from the germline V gene are MDHEN and SYDVKM. V lost 3 bases, J lost 7 bases, and 10 bases lay in between. The CDR3 is 14 residues long.

The chain carries TRBV28 and TRBJ1-1; D unclear. V lost 6 bases, J lost 0 bases, and 17 bases lay in between. Looked up from germline, CDR1 is MDHEN and CDR2 is SYDVKM. CDR3 length: 16 residues. The DNA for the CDR3 is TGTGCCAGCAGCCCCGTAGGGCGGTGGCTGAACACTGAAGCTTTCTTT. Encoded protein: CASSPVGRWLNTEAFF.

The V and J genes are TRBV7-9 and TRBJ2-7; D unresolved. CDR3 length: 15 residues. Deletions cut 4 bases from V and 0 bases from J, with 13 bases between. Per germline, CDR1 SEHNR and CDR2 FQNEAQ (reference sequence). The CDR3: CASSSPVPNSYEQYF. DNA of the CDR3: TGTGCCAGCAGCTCCCCGGTCCCCAACTCCTACGAGCAGTACTTC.

The genes are TRBV29-1 and TRBJ2-1; 8 bases agree with TRBD1. This CDR3 has 12 residues. CDR1 is SQVTM, CDR2 ANQGSEA, per germline. V lost 4 bases and J lost 10; bases outside the gene matches: 6. Here the CDR3 reads CSVVRDRREQFF. CDR3 coding DNA: TGCAGCGTTGTACGGGACAGGCGGGAGCAGTTCTTC.

This chain uses TRBV4-2 with TRBJ1-1; D is unclear. Germline V lookup: CDR1 LGHNA, CDR2 YNFKEQ. V shed 0 bases and J shed 7 bases, with 9 bases lying between them. The CDR3 runs to 13 residues. The CDR3 DNA is TGTGCCAGCAGCCAAGATAAAGAGTTTGAAGCTTTCTTT. Translation: CASSQDKEFEAFF.

V is TRBV27 and J is TRBJ2-1, with 10 bases matching TRBD2. The V gene's germline CDR1 is MNHEY and CDR2 SMNVEV (reference sequence). The CDR3 covers 17 residues. J was trimmed by 6 bases and V by 5 bases; bases with no gene match: 13. The CDR3 loop is CASSPTTGTSVFNEQFF. The CDR3 coding sequence is TGTGCCAGCAGTCCCACGACGGGGACTAGCGTTTTCAATGAGCAGTTCTTC.